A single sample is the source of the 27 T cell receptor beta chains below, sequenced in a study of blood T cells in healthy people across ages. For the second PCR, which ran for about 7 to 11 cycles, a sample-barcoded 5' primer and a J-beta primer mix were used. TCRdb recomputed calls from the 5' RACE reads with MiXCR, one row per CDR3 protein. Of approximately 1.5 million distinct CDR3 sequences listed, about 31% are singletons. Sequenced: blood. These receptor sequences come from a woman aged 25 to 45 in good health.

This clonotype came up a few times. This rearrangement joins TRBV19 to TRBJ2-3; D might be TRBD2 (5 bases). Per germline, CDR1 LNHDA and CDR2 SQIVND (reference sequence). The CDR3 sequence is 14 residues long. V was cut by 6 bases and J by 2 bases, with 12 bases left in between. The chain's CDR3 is CASSLRTVTDTQYF. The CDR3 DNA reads TGTGCCAGTAGCCTAAGGACTGTCACAGATACGCAGTATTTT.

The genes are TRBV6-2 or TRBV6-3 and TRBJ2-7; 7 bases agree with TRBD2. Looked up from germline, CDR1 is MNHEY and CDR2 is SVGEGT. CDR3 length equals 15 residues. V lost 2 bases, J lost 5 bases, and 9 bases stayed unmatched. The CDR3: CASSYPRETTNEQYF. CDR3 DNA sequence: TGTGCCAGCAGTTACCCGCGGGAGACAACCAACGAGCAGTACTTC.

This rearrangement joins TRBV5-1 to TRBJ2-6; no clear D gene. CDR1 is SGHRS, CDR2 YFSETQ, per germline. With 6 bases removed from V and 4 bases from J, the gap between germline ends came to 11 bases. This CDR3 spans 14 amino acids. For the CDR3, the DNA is TGCGCCAGCACCAGCGATGGAGGGGCCAACGTCCTGACTTTC. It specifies CASTSDGGANVLTF.

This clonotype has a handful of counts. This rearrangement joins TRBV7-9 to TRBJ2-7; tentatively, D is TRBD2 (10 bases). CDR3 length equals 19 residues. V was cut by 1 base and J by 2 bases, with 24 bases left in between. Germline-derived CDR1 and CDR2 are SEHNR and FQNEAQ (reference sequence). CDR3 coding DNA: TGTGCCAGCAGCTTAGTGGGACAGGGATCTAGCGGGAGCACCTACGAGCAGTACTTC. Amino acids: CASSLVGQGSSGSTYEQYF. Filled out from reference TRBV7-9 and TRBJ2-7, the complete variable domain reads DTGVSQNPRHKITKRGQNVTFRCDPISEHNRLYWYRQTLGQGPEFLTYFQNEAQLEKSRLLSDRFSAERPKGSFSTLEIQRTEQGDSAMYLCASSLVGQGSSGSTYEQYFGPGTRLTVT.

The CDR3 is CASSPKKGGIGLRGNEQFF. The DNA of the CDR3 is TGCGCCAGCAGCCCGAAGAAGGGCGGGATCGGCCTTAGGGGCAATGAGCAGTTCTTC. The V and J genes are TRBV4-1 and TRBJ2-1; TRBD2 might be the D (6 bases). CDR1 and CDR2 from the germline V gene are MGHRA and YSYEKL. There are 19 residues in the CDR3. Trimming pared 4 bases from V and 6 bases from J, leaving 28 bases between.

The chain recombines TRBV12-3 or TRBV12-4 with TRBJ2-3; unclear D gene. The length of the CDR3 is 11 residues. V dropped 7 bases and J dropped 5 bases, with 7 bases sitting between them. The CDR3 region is CASMLEDTQYF. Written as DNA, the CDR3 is TGTGCCAGCATGCTGGAAGATACGCAGTATTTT.

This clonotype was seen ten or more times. CDR3 nucleotide sequence: TGCGCCAGCAGCCAGTACGGGTCAAACGACGAGCAGTACTTC. It codes for CASSQYGSNDEQYF. This rearrangement joins TRBV4-1 to TRBJ2-7; unclear D gene. The CDR3 is made up of 14 amino acids. The V end lost 3 bases, the J end lost 5 bases, and 14 bases lay between the germline ends. CDR1 and CDR2 (germline): MGHRA, YSYEKL.

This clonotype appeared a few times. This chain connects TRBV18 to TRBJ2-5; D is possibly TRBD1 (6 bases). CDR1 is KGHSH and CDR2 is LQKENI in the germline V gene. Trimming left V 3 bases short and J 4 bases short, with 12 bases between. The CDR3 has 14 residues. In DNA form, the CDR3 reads TGTGCCAGCTCACCTCGGCAGGGGATAGAGACCCAGTACTTC. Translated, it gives CASSPRQGIETQYF.

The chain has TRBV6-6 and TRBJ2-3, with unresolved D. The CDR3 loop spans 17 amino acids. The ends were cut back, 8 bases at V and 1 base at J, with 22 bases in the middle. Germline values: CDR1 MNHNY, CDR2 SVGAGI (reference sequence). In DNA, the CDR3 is TGTGCCAGCCTTGAGAGAGGTACGCCTTCCGGCACAGATACGCAGTATTTT. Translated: CASLERGTPSGTDTQYF.

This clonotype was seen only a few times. CDR3 residues: CASSLGVLGEQYF. CDR3 nucleotide sequence: TGTGCCAGCAGCTTAGGCGTCCTTGGCGAGCAGTACTTC. The chain links TRBV11-1 to TRBJ2-7; D ambiguous. The V gene's germline CDR1 is SGHAT and CDR2 FQDESV (reference sequence). The CDR3 loop spans 13 amino acids. Trimming stripped 1 base from V and 6 bases from J, with 10 bases between.

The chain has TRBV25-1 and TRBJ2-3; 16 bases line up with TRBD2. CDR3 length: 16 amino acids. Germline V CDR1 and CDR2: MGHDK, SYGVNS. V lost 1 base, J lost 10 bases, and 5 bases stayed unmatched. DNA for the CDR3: TGTGCCAGCAGTGAATCCTCCGGGACTAGCGGGGGGGCGCAGTATTTT. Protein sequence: CASSESSGTSGGAQYF. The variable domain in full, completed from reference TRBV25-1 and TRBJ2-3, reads EADIYQTPRYLVIGTGKKITLECSQTMGHDKMYWYQQDPGMELHLIHYSYGVNSTEKGDLSSESTVSRIRTEHFPLTLESARPSHTSQYLCASSESSGTSGGAQYFGPGTRLTVL.

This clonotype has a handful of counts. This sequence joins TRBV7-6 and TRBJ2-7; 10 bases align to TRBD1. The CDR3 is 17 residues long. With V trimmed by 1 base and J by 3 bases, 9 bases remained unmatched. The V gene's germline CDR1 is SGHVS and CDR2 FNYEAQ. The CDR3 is CASSLGQGAFDGYEQYF. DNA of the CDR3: TGTGCCAGCAGCTTAGGACAGGGGGCTTTTGATGGCTACGAGCAGTACTTC. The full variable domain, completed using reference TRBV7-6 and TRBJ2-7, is GAGVSQSPRYKVTKRGQDVALRCDPISGHVSLYWYRQALGQGPEFLTYFNYEAQQDKSGLPNDRFSAERPEGSISTLTIQRTEQRDSAMYRCASSLGQGAFDGYEQYFGPGTRLTVT.

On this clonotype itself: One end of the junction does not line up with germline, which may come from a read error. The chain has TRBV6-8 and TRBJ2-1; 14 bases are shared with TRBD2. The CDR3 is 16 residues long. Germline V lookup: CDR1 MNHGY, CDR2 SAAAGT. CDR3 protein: CAGRGLAGASYNEQFF. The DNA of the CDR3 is TGTGCCGGCAGGGGACTAGCGGGAGCTAGTTACAATGAGCAGTTCTTC.

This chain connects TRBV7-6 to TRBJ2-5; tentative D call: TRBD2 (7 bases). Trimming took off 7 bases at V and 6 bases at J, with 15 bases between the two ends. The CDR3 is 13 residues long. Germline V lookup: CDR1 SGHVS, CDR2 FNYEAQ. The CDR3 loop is CASKGGTTKTQYF. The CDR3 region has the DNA TGTGCCAGCAAGGGGGGGACCACAAAGACCCAGTACTTC.

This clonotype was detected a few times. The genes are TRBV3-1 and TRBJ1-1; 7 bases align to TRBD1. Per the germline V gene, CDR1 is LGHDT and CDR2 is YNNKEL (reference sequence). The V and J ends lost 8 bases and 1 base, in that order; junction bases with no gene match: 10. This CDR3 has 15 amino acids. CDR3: CASREGGQGNTEAFF. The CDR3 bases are TGTGCCAGCCGTGAAGGGGGCCAGGGGAACACTGAAGCTTTCTTT.

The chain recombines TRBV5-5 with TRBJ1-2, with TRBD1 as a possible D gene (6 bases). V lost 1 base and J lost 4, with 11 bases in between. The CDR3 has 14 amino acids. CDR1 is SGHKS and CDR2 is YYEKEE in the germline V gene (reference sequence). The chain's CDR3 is CASSLTGLGYGYTF. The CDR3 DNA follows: TGTGCCAGCAGCTTGACAGGGTTAGGCTATGGCTACACCTTC.

The chain's CDR3 is CASSLFSGDLQETQYF. The CDR3 DNA reads TGTGCCAGCTCACTCTTTTCAGGGGATCTTCAAGAGACCCAGTACTTC. V usage is TRBV18 and J usage is TRBJ2-5, with a weak D call TRBD1 (6 bases). Trimming pared 4 bases from V and 2 bases from J, leaving 17 bases between. Looked up from germline, CDR1 is KGHSH and CDR2 is LQKENI. The CDR3 loop spans 16 amino acids.

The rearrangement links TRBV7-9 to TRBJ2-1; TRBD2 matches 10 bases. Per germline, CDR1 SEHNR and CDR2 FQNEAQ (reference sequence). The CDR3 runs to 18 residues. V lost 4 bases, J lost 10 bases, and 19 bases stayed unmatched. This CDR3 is CASSSISLTSGHTGEQFF. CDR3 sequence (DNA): TGTGCCAGCAGCTCTATTTCTTTGACTAGCGGGCATACAGGGGAGCAGTTCTTC.

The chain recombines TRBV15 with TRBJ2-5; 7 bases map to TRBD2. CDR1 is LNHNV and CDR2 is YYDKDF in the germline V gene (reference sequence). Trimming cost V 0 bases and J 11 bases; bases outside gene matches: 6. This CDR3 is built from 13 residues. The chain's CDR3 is CATSRDPGREQYF. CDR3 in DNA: TGTGCCACCAGCAGAGATCCAGGGAGGGAGCAGTACTTC.

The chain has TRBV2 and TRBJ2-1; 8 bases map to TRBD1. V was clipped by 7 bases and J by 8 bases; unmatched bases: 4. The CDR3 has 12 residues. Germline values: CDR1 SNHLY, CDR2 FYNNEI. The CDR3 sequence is CASKQQGDEQFF. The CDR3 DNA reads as TGTGCCAGCAAACAACAGGGGGATGAGCAGTTCTTC. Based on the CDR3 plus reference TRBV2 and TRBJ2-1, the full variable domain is EPEVTQTPSHQVTQMGQEVILRCVPISNHLYFYWYRQILGQKVEFLVSFYNNEISEKSEIFDDQFSVERPDGSNFTLKIRSTKLEDSAMYFCASKQQGDEQFFGPGTRLTVL.

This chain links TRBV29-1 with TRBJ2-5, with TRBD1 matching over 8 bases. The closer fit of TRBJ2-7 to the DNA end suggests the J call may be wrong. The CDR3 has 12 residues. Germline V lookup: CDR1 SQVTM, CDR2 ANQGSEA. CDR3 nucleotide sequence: TGCAGCAGGGCAACAGGGGGCTACGAGCAGTACTTC. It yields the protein CSRATGGYEQYF.

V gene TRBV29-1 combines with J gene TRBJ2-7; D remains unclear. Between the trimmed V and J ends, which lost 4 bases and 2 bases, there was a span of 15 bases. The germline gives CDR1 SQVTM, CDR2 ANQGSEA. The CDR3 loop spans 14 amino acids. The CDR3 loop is CSVGVLAAPYEQYF. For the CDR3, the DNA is TGCAGCGTTGGGGTTTTGGCAGCTCCCTACGAGCAGTACTTC.

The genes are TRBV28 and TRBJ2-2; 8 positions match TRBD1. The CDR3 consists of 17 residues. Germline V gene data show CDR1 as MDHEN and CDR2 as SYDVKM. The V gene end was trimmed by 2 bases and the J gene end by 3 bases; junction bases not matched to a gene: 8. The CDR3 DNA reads TGTGCCAGCAGTTTAATTTCAGGGGGCACGGACACCGGGGAGCTGTTTTTT. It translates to CASSLISGGTDTGELFF.

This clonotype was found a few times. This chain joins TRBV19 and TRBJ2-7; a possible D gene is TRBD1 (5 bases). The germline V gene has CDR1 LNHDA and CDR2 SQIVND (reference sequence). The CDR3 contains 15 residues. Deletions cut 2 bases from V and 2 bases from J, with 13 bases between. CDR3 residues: CASSISDSDTYEQYF. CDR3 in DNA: TGTGCCAGTAGTATATCCGACAGCGATACCTACGAGCAGTACTTC.

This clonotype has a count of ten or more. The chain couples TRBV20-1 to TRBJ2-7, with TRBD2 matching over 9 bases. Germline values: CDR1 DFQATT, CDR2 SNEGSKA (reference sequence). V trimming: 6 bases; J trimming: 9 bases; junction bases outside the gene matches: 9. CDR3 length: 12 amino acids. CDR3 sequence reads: CSAPHSREGQYF. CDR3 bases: TGCAGTGCCCCGCACTCGCGGGAGGGGCAGTACTTC.

The CDR3 DNA follows: TGTGCCAGCAGCCAAGAATCGGGGAAGAACACTGAAGCTTTCTTT. It codes for CASSQESGKNTEAFF. The gene calls are TRBV3-1 and TRBJ1-1; D is ambiguous. Germline V gene sequence: CDR1 LGHDT, CDR2 YNNKEL (reference sequence). This CDR3 spans 15 amino acids. V was shortened by 0 bases and J by 1 base, with 9 bases between the two germline ends.

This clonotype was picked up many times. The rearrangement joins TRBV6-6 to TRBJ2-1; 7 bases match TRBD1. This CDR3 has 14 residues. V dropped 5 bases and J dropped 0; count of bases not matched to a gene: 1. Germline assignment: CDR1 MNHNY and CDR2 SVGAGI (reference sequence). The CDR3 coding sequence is TGTGCCAGCAGTGGGACAGCCTCCTACAATGAGCAGTTCTTC. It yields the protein CASSGTASYNEQFF.